At least ten counts were recorded for the clone carrying this T cell receptor (beta chain). The CDR3 extends over 13 amino acids. Germline V gives CDR1 SQVTM, CDR2 ANQGSEA. V was clipped by 6 bases and J by 1 base, with 12 bases between them. Researchers took RNA transcripts and amplified TCR beta CDR3 regions from them. First-round RT-PCR with HTBI primers preceded a second-round multiplex PCR. Via MiXCR, TCRdb re-called the multiplex PCR reads, giving one row per CDR3 protein. In the table there are a few hundred thousand distinct CDR3 sequences, approximately 15% of which are singletons. This entry comes from a study of Graves' ophthalmopathy and Graves' hyperthyroidism.

Sequences were obtained from peripheral blood. This TCR came from a woman aged 18-35 years with stable Graves' hyperthyroidism. This rearrangement joins TRBV29-1 to TRBJ1-1, with D unresolved. DNA for the CDR3: TGCAGCGTCACACGAACACAGAACACTGAAGCTTTCTTT. It yields the protein CSVTRTQNTEAFF.